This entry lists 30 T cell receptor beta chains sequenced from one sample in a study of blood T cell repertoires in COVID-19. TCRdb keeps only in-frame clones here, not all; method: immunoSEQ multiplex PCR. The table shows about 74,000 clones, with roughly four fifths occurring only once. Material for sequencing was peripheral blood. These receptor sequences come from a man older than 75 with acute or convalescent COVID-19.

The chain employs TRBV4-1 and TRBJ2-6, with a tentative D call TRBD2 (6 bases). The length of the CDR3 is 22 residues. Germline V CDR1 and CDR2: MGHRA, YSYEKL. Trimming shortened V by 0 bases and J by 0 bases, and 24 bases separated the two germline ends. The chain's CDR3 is CASSQDWLRTGTYTSGANVLTF. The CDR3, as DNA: TGCGCCAGCAGCCAAGATTGGTTGCGGACCGGGACTTACACCTCTGGGGCCAACGTCCTGACTTTC.

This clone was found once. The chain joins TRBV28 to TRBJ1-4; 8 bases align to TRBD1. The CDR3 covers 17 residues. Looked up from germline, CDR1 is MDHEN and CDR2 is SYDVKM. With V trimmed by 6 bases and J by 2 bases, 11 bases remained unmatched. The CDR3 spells CASSDPRGRGTNEKLFF. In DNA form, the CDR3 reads TGTGCCAGCAGCGACCCCAGGGGGCGTGGGACTAATGAAAAACTGTTTTTT.

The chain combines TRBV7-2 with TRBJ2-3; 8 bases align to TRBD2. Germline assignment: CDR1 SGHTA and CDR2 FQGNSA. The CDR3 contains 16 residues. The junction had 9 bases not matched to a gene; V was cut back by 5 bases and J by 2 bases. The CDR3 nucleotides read TGTGCCAGCAGCCCCGGGACTAGTCCTTTCACAGATACGCAGTATTTT. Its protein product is CASSPGTSPFTDTQYF.

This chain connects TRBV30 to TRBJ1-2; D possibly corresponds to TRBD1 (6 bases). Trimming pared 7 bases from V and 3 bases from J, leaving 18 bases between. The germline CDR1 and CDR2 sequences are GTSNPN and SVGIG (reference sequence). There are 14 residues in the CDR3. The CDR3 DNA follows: TGTGCCTCGCCCAACCCCGAGGGGGACTATGGCTACACCTTC. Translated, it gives CASPNPEGDYGYTF.

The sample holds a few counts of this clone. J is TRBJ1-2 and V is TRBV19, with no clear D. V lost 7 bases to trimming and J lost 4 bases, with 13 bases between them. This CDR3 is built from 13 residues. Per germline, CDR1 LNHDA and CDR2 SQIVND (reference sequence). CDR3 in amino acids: CASKFSAGYGYTF. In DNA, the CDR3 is TGTGCCAGTAAATTCTCGGCAGGCTATGGCTACACCTTC. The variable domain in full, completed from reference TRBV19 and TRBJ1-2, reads DGGITQSPKYLFRKEGQNVTLSCEQNLNHDAMYWYRQDPGQGLRLIYYSQIVNDFQKGDIAEGYSVSREKKESFPLTVTSAQKNPTAFYLCASKFSAGYGYTFGSGTRLTVV.

The CDR3 reads CASSSDRAPYSNQPQHF. The CDR3 nucleotides read TGTGCCAGCAGCTCGGACAGGGCCCCTTATAGCAATCAGCCCCAGCATTTT. The gene calls are TRBV7-9 and TRBJ1-5; 8 bases are shared with TRBD1. V trimming: 4 bases; J trimming: 0 bases; junction bases outside the gene matches: 8. There are 17 residues in the CDR3. CDR1 and CDR2 (germline): SEHNR, FQNEAQ (reference sequence).

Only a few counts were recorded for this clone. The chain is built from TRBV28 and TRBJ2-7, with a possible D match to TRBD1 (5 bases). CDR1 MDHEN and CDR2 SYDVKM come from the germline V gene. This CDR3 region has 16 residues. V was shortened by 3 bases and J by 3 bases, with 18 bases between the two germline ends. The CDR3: CASSLFAAGHFYEQYF. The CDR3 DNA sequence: TGTGCCAGCAGTTTGTTTGCGGCCGGACACTTCTACGAGCAGTACTTC.

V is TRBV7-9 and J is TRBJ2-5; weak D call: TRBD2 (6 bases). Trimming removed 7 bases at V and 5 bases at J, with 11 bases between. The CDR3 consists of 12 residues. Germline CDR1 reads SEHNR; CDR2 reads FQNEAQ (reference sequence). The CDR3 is CASTGGLETQYF. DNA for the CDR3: TGTGCCAGCACCGGAGGGCTGGAGACCCAGTACTTC. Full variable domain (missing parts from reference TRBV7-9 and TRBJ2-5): DTGVSQNPRHKITKRGQNVTFRCDPISEHNRLYWYRQTLGQGPEFLTYFQNEAQLEKSRLLSDRFSAERPKGSFSTLEIQRTEQGDSAMYLCASTGGLETQYFGPGTRLLVL.

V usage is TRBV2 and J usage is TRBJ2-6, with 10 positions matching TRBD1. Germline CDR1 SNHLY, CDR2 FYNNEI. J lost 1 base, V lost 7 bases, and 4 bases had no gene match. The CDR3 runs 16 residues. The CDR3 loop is CASTRDRGSGANVLTF. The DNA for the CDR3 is TGTGCCAGCACCCGGGACAGGGGATCTGGGGCCAACGTCCTGACTTTC.

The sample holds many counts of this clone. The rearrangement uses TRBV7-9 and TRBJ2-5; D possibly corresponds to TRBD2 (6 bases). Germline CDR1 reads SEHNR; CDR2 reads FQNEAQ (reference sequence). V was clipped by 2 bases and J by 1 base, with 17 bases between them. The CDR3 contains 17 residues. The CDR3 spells CASSLMGGAGGQETQYF. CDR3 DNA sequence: TGTGCCAGCAGCTTAATGGGCGGGGCCGGGGGCCAAGAGACCCAGTACTTC.

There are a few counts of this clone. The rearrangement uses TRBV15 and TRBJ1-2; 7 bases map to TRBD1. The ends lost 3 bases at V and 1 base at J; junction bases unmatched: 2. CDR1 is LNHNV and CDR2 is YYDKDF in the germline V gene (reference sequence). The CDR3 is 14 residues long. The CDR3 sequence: CATSRDRNNYGYTF. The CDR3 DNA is TGTGCCACCAGCAGGGACAGGAATAACTATGGCTACACCTTC.

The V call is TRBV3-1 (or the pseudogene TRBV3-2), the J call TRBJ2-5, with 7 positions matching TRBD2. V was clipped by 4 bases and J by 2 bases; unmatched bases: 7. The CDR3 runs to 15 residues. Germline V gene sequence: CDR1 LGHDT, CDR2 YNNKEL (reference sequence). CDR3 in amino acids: CASSLGEGLQETQYF. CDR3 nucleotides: TGTGCCAGCAGCCTCGGGGAGGGATTACAAGAGACCCAGTACTTC.

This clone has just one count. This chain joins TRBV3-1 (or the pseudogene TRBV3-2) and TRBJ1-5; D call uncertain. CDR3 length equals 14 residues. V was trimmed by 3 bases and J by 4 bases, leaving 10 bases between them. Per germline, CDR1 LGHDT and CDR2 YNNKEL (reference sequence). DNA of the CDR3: TGTGCCAGCAGCCAGACACGGTGGAATCAGCCCCAGCATTTT. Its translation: CASSQTRWNQPQHF.

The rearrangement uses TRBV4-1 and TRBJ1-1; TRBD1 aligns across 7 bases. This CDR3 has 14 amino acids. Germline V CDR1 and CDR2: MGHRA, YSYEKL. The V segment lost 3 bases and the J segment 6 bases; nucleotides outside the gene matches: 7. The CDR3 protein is CASSQYTGESEAFF. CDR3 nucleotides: TGCGCCAGCAGCCAGTACACAGGGGAATCTGAAGCTTTCTTT.

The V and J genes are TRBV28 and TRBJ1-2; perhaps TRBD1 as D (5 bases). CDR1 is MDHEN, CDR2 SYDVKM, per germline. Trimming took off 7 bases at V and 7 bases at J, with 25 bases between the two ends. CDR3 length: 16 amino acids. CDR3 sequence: CASNWGRARSSFGYTF. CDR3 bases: TGTGCCAGCAACTGGGGCAGAGCACGGTCAAGTTTTGGCTACACCTTC.

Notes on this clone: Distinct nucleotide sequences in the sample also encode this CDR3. The CDR3 DNA follows: TGTGCCAGCAGCTTAGGCGGACAGGGGCTATACGAGCAGTACTTC. Translated: CASSLGGQGLYEQYF. J is TRBJ2-7 and V is TRBV7-6; 9 nucleotides match TRBD1. The CDR3 runs to 15 residues. Germline V gives CDR1 SGHVS, CDR2 FNYEAQ. The J segment lost 4 bases and the V segment lost 1 base, leaving 5 bases of the junction unmatched.

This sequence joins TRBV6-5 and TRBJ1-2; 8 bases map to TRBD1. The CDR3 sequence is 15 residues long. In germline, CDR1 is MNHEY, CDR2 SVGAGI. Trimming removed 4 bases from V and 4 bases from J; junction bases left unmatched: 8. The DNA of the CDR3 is TGTGCCAGCAGTTTTGACAGGGGTAGCGGCTATGGCTACACCTTC. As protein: CASSFDRGSGYGYTF.

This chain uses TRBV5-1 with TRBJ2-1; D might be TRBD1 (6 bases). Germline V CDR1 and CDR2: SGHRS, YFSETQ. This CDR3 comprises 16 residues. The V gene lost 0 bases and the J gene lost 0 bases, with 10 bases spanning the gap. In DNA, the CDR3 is TGCGCCAGCAGCTTGGGGGGGCCGAGCTCCTACAATGAGCAGTTCTTC. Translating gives CASSLGGPSSYNEQFF.

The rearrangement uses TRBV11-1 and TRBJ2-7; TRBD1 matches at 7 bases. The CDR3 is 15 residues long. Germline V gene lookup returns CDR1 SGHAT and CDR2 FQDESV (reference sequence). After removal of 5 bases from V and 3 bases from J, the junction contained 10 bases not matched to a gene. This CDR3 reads CASSRGTATFYEQYF. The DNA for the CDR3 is TGTGCCAGCAGCCGAGGGACAGCTACTTTCTACGAGCAGTACTTC. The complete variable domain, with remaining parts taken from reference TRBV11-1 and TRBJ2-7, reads EAEVAQSPRYKITEKSQAVAFWCDPISGHATLYWYRQILGQGPELLVQFQDESVVDDSQLPKDRFSAERLKGVDSTLKIQPAELGDSAMYLCASSRGTATFYEQYFGPGTRLTVT.

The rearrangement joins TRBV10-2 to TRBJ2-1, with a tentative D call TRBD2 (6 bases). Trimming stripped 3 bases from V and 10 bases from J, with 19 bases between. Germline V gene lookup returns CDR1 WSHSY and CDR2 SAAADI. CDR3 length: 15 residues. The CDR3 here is CASSEGTANGGEQFF. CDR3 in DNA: TGCGCCAGCAGTGAAGGGACCGCTAATGGGGGGGAGCAGTTCTTC.

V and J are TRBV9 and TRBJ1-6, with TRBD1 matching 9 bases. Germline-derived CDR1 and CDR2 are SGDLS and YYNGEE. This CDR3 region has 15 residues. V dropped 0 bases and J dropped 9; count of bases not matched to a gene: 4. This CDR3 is CASSVARDRASPLHF. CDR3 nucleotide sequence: TGTGCCAGCAGCGTAGCCCGGGACAGGGCTTCACCCCTCCACTTT.

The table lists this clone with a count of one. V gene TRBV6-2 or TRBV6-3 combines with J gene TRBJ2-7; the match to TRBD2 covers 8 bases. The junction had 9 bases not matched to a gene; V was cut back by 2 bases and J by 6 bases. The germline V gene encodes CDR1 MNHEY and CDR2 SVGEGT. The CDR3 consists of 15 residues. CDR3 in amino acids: CASSYPSRLAGEQYF. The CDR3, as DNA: TGTGCCAGCAGTTACCCCTCGAGGCTAGCGGGCGAGCAGTACTTC.

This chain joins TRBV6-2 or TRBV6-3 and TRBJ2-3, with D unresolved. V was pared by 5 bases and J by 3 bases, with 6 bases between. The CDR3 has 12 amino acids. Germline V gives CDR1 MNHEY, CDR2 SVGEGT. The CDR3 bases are TGTGCCAGCAGTATGTATACAGATACGCAGTATTTT. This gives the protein CASSMYTDTQYF.

The CDR3 loop reads CASVTEGLAGNTIYF. CDR3 nucleotides: TGCGCCAGCGTCACGGAGGGTCTGGCTGGAAACACCATATATTTT. V usage is TRBV5-1 and J usage is TRBJ1-3; the D is unclear. V lost 7 bases, J lost 2 bases, and 16 bases lay in between. This CDR3 is 15 amino acids long. Germline V gene sequence: CDR1 SGHRS, CDR2 YFSETQ.

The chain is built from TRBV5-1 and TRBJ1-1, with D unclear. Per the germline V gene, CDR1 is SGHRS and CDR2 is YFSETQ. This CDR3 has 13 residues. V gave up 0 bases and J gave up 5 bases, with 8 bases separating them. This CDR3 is CASSLGTETEAFF. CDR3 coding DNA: TGCGCCAGCAGCTTGGGGACTGAAACTGAAGCTTTCTTT.

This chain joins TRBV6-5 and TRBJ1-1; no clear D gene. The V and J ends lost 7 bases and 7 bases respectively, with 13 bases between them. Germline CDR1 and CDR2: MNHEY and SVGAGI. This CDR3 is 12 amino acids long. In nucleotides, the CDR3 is TGTGCCAGCACCATGTTCTATGGTGAAGCTTTCTTT. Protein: CASTMFYGEAFF.

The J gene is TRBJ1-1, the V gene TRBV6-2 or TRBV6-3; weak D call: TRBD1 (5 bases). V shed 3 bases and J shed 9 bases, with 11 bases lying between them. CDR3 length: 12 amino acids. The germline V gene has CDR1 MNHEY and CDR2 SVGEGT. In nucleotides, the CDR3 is TGTGCCAGCAGTTATTCGCCAGGGAAAGCTTTCTTT. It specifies CASSYSPGKAFF.

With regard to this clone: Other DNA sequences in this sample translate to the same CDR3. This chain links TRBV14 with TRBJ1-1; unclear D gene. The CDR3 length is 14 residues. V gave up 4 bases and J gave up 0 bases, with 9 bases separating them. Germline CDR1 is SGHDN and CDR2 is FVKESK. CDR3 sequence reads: CASSLAGMNTEAFF. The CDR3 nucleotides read TGTGCCAGCAGCCTAGCGGGGATGAACACTGAAGCTTTCTTT. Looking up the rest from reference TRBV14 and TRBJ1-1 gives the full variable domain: EAGVTQFPSHSVIEKGQTVTLRCDPISGHDNLYWYRRVMGKEIKFLLHFVKESKQDESGMPNNRFLAERTGGTYSTLKVQPAELEDSGVYFCASSLAGMNTEAFFGQGTRLTVV.

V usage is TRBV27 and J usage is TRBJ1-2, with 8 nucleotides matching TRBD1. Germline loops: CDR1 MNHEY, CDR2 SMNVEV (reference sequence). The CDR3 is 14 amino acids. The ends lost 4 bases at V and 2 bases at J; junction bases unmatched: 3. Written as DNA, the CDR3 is TGTGCCAGCAGTTCCGGACAGGGAAACTATGGCTACACCTTC. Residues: CASSSGQGNYGYTF.

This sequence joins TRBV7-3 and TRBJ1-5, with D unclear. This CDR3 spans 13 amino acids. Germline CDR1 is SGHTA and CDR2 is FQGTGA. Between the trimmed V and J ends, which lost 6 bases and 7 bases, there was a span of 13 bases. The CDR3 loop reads CASSDGGVQPQHF. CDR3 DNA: TGTGCCAGCAGTGACGGCGGCGTACAGCCCCAGCATTTT. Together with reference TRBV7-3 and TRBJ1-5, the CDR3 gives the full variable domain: GAGVSQTPSNKVTEKGKYVELRCDPISGHTALYWYRQSLGQGPEFLIYFQGTGAADDSGLPNDRFFAVRPEGSVSTLKIQRTERGDSAVYLCASSDGGVQPQHFGDGTRLSIL.